A selection of T cell receptor beta chains follows, all from one sample in a study of T cell repertoires in cytomegalovirus infection. One entry per CDR3 protein results from TCRdb running MiXCR on the reads. The repertoire includes about 740,000 distinct CDR3 sequences, about a third of them detected once, and 2.5% to 3.5% sits in the top ten. The sequenced sample was PBMCs. The receptors come from a human donor in good health (CMV status not recorded). Some clones in this sample may be carry-over from other donors' samples. Both conserved end residues are part of each CDR3. The order of the fields is CDR3 protein, CDR3 DNA, V gene, J gene, clone size, D gene. The D gene is left open where the match is weak. Not every row has a clone size; where given, it reads once, few, many or a size class.

CDR3: CASSLFRGEHEQYF; DNA: TGTGCCAGCAGCTTATTTCGGGGGGAACACGAGCAGTACTTC; V: TRBV7-8; J: TRBJ2-7; size: many; D: TRBD2
CDR3: CASSPNENSPLHF; DNA: TGTGCCAGTAGTCCCAATGAAAATTCACCCCTCCACTTT; V: TRBV19; J: TRBJ1-6; size: few; D: -
CDR3: CAISESAGSYEQYF; DNA: TGTGCCATCAGTGAGTCAGCAGGGTCCTACGAGCAGTACTTC; V: TRBV10-3; J: TRBJ2-7; size: -; D: -
CDR3: CASSGGSGRNTQYF; DNA: TGTGCCAGCAGTGGGGGTAGCGGGAGGAATACGCAGTATTTT; V: TRBV12-3/TRBV12-4; J: TRBJ2-3; size: -; D: TRBD2
CDR3: CASSKFGGLNTEAFF; DNA: TGTGCCAGTAGTAAATTCGGGGGCTTGAACACTGAAGCTTTCTTT; V: TRBV19; J: TRBJ1-1; size: -; D: -
CDR3: CASGSTAGQHTDTQYF; DNA: TGTGCTAGTGGTTCCACCGCAGGGCAGCACACAGATACGCAGTATTTT; V: TRBV12-5; J: TRBJ2-3; size: -; D: -
CDR3: CASSLERIGSRGGYTF; DNA: TGTGCCAGCAGCTTAGAACGGATTGGGTCTCGGGGTGGCTACACCTTC; V: TRBV7-2; J: TRBJ1-2; size: many; D: -
CDR3: CASSGGRYYGYTF; DNA: TGTGCCAGCTCAGGGGGCCGATACTATGGCTACACCTTC; V: TRBV12-3/TRBV12-4; J: TRBJ1-2; size: -; D: TRBD1
CDR3: CASSRSGGLMETQYF; DNA: TGTGCCAGCAGCCGATCGGGAGGTCTGATGGAGACCCAGTACTTC; V: TRBV7-9; J: TRBJ2-5; size: -; D: TRBD2
CDR3: CASSDFLQGWNSPLHF; DNA: TGTGCCAGCAGCGACTTCTTACAGGGTTGGAATTCACCCCTCCACTTT; V: TRBV7-2; J: TRBJ1-6; size: many; D: -
CDR3: CASSLGPGVEQYF; DNA: TGTGCCAGCAGTTTGGGCCCCGGAGTCGAGCAGTACTTC; V: TRBV28; J: TRBJ2-7; size: -; D: -
CDR3: CASSLNWQGELFF; DNA: TGTGCCAGCAGCTTAAACTGGCAGGGGGAGCTGTTTTTT; V: TRBV7-3; J: TRBJ2-2; size: many; D: -
CDR3: CARCVLGNTECFF; DNA: TGTGCCAGATGCGTACTGGGGAACACGGAATGTTTCTTT; V: TRBV7-2; J: TRBJ1-1; size: -; D: -
CDR3: CASRVRETQYF; DNA: TGTGCCAGCAGGGTGAGAGAGACCCAGTACTTC; V: TRBV7-8; J: TRBJ2-5; size: many; D: -
CDR3: CASSIQGCEETQYF; DNA: TGTGCCAGCAGCATCCAGGGTTGTGAAGAGACCCAGTACTTC; V: TRBV7-2; J: TRBJ2-5; size: -; D: -
CDR3: CASGTTGPLIKGLSTVGGNQPQHF; DNA: TGCGCCAGCGGTACAACCGGCCCTTTAATCAAGGGACTCTCAACGGTCGGGGGCAATCAGCCCCAGCATTTT; V: TRBV5-1; J: TRBJ1-5; size: -; D: -
CDR3: CASSEPGQGNEKLFF; DNA: TGTGCCAGCAGTGAACCGGGACAGGGGAATGAAAAACTGTTTTTT; V: TRBV6-1; J: TRBJ1-4; size: many; D: TRBD1
CDR3: CSARDLDTESSADTQYF; DNA: TGCAGTGCTAGAGATCTGGATACAGAAAGCAGCGCAGATACGCAGTATTTT; V: TRBV20-1; J: TRBJ2-3; size: -; D: -
CDR3: CASSYGQPNQPQHF; DNA: TGTGCCAGCAGTTACGGACAACCCAATCAGCCCCAGCATTTT; V: TRBV12-3/TRBV12-4; J: TRBJ1-5; size: -; D: -
CDR3: CASSPRLAGISYNEQFF; DNA: TGTGCCAGCAGCCCCCGACTAGCGGGCATATCCTACAATGAGCAGTTCTTC; V: TRBV7-9; J: TRBJ2-1; size: -; D: TRBD2
CDR3: CASSYPPGLEQYF; DNA: TGTGCCAGCTCTTATCCACCGGGGTTGGAGCAGTACTTC; V: TRBV3-1; J: TRBJ2-7; size: -; D: -
CDR3: CASSPRGHEQFF; DNA: TGTGCCAGCAGCCCCCGGGGCCATGAGCAGTTCTTC; V: TRBV7-2; J: TRBJ2-1; size: few; D: -
CDR3: CSAKTWTENTEAFF; DNA: TGCAGTGCCAAAACGTGGACGGAGAACACTGAAGCTTTCTTT; V: TRBV20-1; J: TRBJ1-1; size: -; D: -
CDR3: CASGTGTGQETQYF; DNA: TGTGCTAGTGGAACCGGGACAGGTCAAGAGACCCAGTACTTC; V: TRBV12-5; J: TRBJ2-5; size: -; D: TRBD1
CDR3: CASSYSVSVSNTGELFF; DNA: TGTGCCAGCAGTTACTCGGTTAGCGTATCGAACACCGGGGAGCTGTTTTTT; V: TRBV6-2/TRBV6-3; J: TRBJ2-2; size: -; D: -
CDR3: CSASLHFMNTEAFF; DNA: TGCAGTGCTAGCCTGCATTTCATGAACACTGAAGCTTTCTTT; V: TRBV20-1; J: TRBJ1-1; size: -; D: -
CDR3: CASVTSGLYNEQFF; DNA: TGTGCCAGCGTTACTAGCGGGCTTTACAATGAGCAGTTCTTC; V: TRBV19; J: TRBJ2-1; size: few; D: TRBD2
CDR3: CASSHVDGAYEQYF; DNA: TGTGCCAGCAGCCATGTGGACGGTGCCTACGAGCAGTACTTC; V: TRBV7-2; J: TRBJ2-7; size: many; D: -
CDR3: CASSLMSGGGGDTQYF; DNA: TGTGCCAGCAGCTTAATGAGCGGGGGTGGGGGGGATACGCAGTATTTT; V: TRBV7-2; J: TRBJ2-3; size: -; D: TRBD2
CDR3: CASSSLAGAKNIQYF; DNA: TGTGCCAGCAGCTCTCTAGCGGGAGCTAAAAACATTCAGTACTTC; V: TRBV7-2; J: TRBJ2-4; size: many; D: TRBD2
CDR3: CASSLAGGERTDTQYF; DNA: TGTGCCAGCAGCTTAGCCGGCGGGGAACGCACAGATACGCAGTATTTT; V: TRBV7-9; J: TRBJ2-3; size: -; D: -
CDR3: CASMRTGPYEQYF; DNA: TGTGCCAGCATGAGGACGGGGCCCTACGAGCAGTACTTC; V: TRBV2; J: TRBJ2-7; size: -; D: -
CDR3: CASRRTSLGNTEAFF; DNA: TGTGCCAGCAGGAGGACGTCTCTGGGGAACACTGAAGCTTTCTTT; V: TRBV28; J: TRBJ1-1; size: -; D: -
CDR3: CASSEDPPRRGLETQYF; DNA: TGTGCCAGCAGTGAAGATCCCCCTAGGCGGGGCTTAGAGACCCAGTACTTC; V: TRBV25-1; J: TRBJ2-5; size: once; D: -
CDR3: CASSPPDRDTFDEQYF; DNA: TGTGCCAGCAGTCCCCCCGACAGGGACACGTTCGACGAGCAGTACTTC; V: TRBV27; J: TRBJ2-7; size: -; D: TRBD1
CDR3: CASRTQATGNSPLHF; DNA: TGTGCCAGCAGGACACAGGCGACGGGGAATTCACCCCTCCACTTT; V: TRBV12-3/TRBV12-4; J: TRBJ1-6; size: -; D: -
CDR3: CSARDSLLGQYSNQPQHF; DNA: TGCAGTGCTAGAGACTCTCTTTTGGGACAGTATAGCAATCAGCCCCAGCATTTT; V: TRBV20-1; J: TRBJ1-5; size: few; D: TRBD1
CDR3: CASSPRSGPTFSNQPQHF; DNA: TGTGCCAGCAGCCCACGGTCGGGGCCCACGTTTAGCAATCAGCCCCAGCATTTT; V: TRBV7-2; J: TRBJ1-5; size: many; D: -
CDR3: CASRDGLEFNEQFF; DNA: TGTGCCAGCAGGGATGGACTAGAATTCAATGAGCAGTTCTTC; V: TRBV2; J: TRBJ2-1; size: -; D: TRBD2
CDR3: CASSPHRVGVDTEAFF; DNA: TGTGCCAGCAGTCCACACAGGGTGGGGGTGGACACTGAAGCTTTCTTT; V: TRBV28; J: TRBJ1-1; size: -; D: -
CDR3: CSAAAQGATEAFF; DNA: TGCAGCGCCGCTGCTCAGGGAGCCACTGAAGCTTTCTTT; V: TRBV29-1; J: TRBJ1-1; size: few; D: -
CDR3: CVSSLSGGGLADTQYF; DNA: TGTGTCAGCAGCTTAAGTGGCGGGGGGCTGGCAGATACGCAGTATTTT; V: TRBV11-2; J: TRBJ2-3; size: -; D: TRBD2